Listed below are T cell receptor beta chains from one sample, sequenced in a study of cytomegalovirus exposure and HLA in healthy donors. The repertoire was sequenced with immunoSEQ multiplex PCR; TCRdb's copy has only in-frame clones and lacks some. Here the sample spans tens of thousands of clones, approximately 76% being singletons. Sample: PBMCs. The receptors stem from a woman younger than 45 in good health and CMV-seropositive. CDR3s include the opening cysteine and the closing phenylalanine or tryptophan. A D gene is named only where the DNA matches it firmly. The size of a clone is reported for some rows only, either as once, few or many, or as a class for expanded clones.

D gene,clone size,V gene,J gene,CDR3 protein,CDR3 DNA
TRBD2,-,TRBV5-1,TRBJ2-1,CASSTGGGNEQFF,TGCGCCAGCAGCACTGGCGGGGGTAATGAGCAGTTCTTC
-,-,TRBV5-1,TRBJ2-7,CASMGASYEQYF,TGCGCCAGCATGGGGGCTTCCTACGAGCAGTACTTC
TRBD1,-,TRBV4-1,TRBJ1-1,CASSPGTGRMNTEAFF,TGCGCCAGCAGCCCGGGGACAGGGAGGATGAACACTGAAGCTTTCTTT
TRBD2,once,TRBV7-3,TRBJ2-1,CASSLSLAAGNEQFF,TGTGCCAGCAGCTTAAGTCTAGCGGCGGGGAATGAGCAGTTCTTC
-,-,TRBV7-9,TRBJ2-5,CASSLRAGYQETQYF,TGTGCCAGCAGCTTAAGGGCGGGATACCAAGAGACCCAGTACTTC
TRBD1,few,TRBV6-5,TRBJ1-2,CASSWGQGKYGYTF,TGTGCCAGCAGTTGGGGACAGGGGAAATATGGCTACACCTTC
-,-,TRBV6-6,TRBJ2-1,CASTYPPGNEQFF,TGTGCCAGCACCTACCCCCCAGGGAATGAGCAGTTCTTC
-,-,TRBV7-9,TRBJ1-6,CSSSLALSALHF,TGTTCCAGCAGCTTAGCGCTGAGCGCCCTCCACTTT
-,-,TRBV30,TRBJ2-7,CAWSWWEDSYEQYF,TGTGCCTGGAGTTGGTGGGAGGACTCCTACGAGCAGTACTTC
-,-,TRBV30,TRBJ1-2,CAWSLAGVSNYGYTF,TGTGCCTGGAGCTTGGCAGGGGTCTCTAACTATGGCTACACCTTC
TRBD1,-,TRBV6-6,TRBJ1-1,CASSSRQGAEAFF,TGTGCCAGCAGTTCCCGACAGGGCGCTGAAGCTTTCTTT
-,few,TRBV4-2,TRBJ1-2,CASSQPPWGEEEGGYTF,TGTGCCAGCAGCCAACCGCCCTGGGGGGAGGAAGAAGGAGGCTACACCTTC
-,-,TRBV10-1,TRBJ2-7,CASSEGGTTYEQYF,TGCGCCAGCAGTGAAGGAGGGACCACCTACGAGCAGTACTTC
TRBD2,-,TRBV7-3,TRBJ2-2,CASSPGTSPGELFF,TGTGCCAGCAGCCCCGGGACTAGCCCCGGGGAGCTGTTTTTT
TRBD1,-,TRBV7-8,TRBJ1-1,CASTYPGGTEAFF,TGTGCCAGCACCTACCCAGGGGGCACTGAAGCTTTCTTT
-,-,TRBV4-1,TRBJ2-7,CASSQDFGGSYEQYF,TGCGCCAGCAGCCAAGATTTTGGGGGGTCCTACGAGCAGTACTTC
-,-,TRBV5-6,TRBJ1-1,CASSLQGTEAFF,TGTGCCAGCAGCTTGCAGGGCACTGAAGCTTTCTTT
-,-,TRBV18,TRBJ1-1,CASSPRGDTEAFF,TGTGCCAGCTCACCCCGCGGGGACACTGAAGCTTTCTTT
TRBD1,-,TRBV10-1,TRBJ1-3,CASSEGQGTGNTIYF,TGCGCCAGCAGTGAAGGACAGGGAACTGGAAACACCATATATTTT
-,-,TRBV28,TRBJ2-7,CASTPRMGQVRYEQYF,TGTGCCAGCACCCCTAGGATGGGGCAGGTCAGGTACGAGCAGTACTTC
-,-,TRBV2,TRBJ1-3,CASSATVSSGNTIYF,TGTGCCAGCAGCGCGACAGTGAGCTCTGGAAACACCATATATTTT
TRBD1,few,TRBV7-2,TRBJ1-5,CASSPTGGNQPQHF,TGTGCCAGCAGCCCGACAGGGGGCAATCAGCCCCAGCATTTT
-,-,TRBV2,TRBJ1-1,CASSEWGKNTEAFF,TGTGCCAGCAGTGAGTGGGGCAAGAACACTGAAGCTTTCTTT
-,-,TRBV7-9,TRBJ2-3,CASSLAVGDPDTQYF,TGTGCCAGCAGCTTGGCGGTAGGGGATCCAGATACGCAGTATTTT
TRBD1,-,TRBV11-3,TRBJ2-3,CASSSRGRDTQYF,TGTGCCAGCAGCTCAAGGGGGCGGGATACGCAGTATTTT
-,-,TRBV5-8,TRBJ1-1,CASSLGHHGWREAFF,TGTGCCAGCAGCTTGGGGCATCATGGTTGGAGAGAAGCTTTCTTT
-,-,TRBV13,TRBJ2-3,CASSPRDTDTQYF,TGTGCCAGCAGTCCCAGGGACACAGATACGCAGTATTTT
TRBD1,-,TRBV6-1,TRBJ2-5,CASREGVTGVETQYF,TGTGCCAGCAGGGAAGGGGTGACAGGGGTAGAGACCCAGTACTTC
-,-,TRBV18,TRBJ1-5,CASSPWSDQPQHF,TGTGCCAGCTCACCATGGTCAGATCAGCCCCAGCATTTT
TRBD2,once,TRBV7-9,TRBJ2-1,CASSTPGGRGDEQFF,TGTGCCAGCAGCACGCCGGGCGGGAGGGGGGATGAGCAGTTCTTC
-,-,TRBV19,TRBJ1-6,CASRESRSSYNSPLHF,TGTGCCAGTAGGGAATCCCGGAGCTCCTATAATTCACCCCTCCACTTT
TRBD1,-,TRBV28,TRBJ1-4,CASTQGGSGEKLFF,TGTGCCAGCACCCAGGGGGGATCGGGTGAAAAACTGTTTTTT
-,-,TRBV2,TRBJ1-2,CASSAQGHNYGYTF,TGTGCCAGCAGTGCCCAGGGGCATAACTATGGCTACACCTTC
-,-,TRBV28,TRBJ2-1,CASSLIMQGGNEQFF,TGTGCCAGCAGTTTAATTATGCAGGGGGGCAATGAGCAGTTCTTC
TRBD1,-,TRBV10-3,TRBJ1-1,CAISEQGLKTEAFF,TGTGCCATCAGTGAACAGGGGCTCAAGACTGAAGCTTTCTTT
TRBD1,-,TRBV4-2,TRBJ2-6,CASSRDRGVFSGANVLTF,TGTGCCAGCAGCAGAGACAGGGGGGTGTTCTCTGGGGCCAACGTCCTGACTTTC
TRBD2,-,TRBV2,TRBJ2-3,CASSLSGGADTQYF,TGTGCCAGCAGTTTGAGCGGGGGGGCAGATACGCAGTATTTT
-,few,TRBV11-2,TRBJ2-1,CASRAAGLAYNEQFF,TGTGCCAGCAGGGCCGCTGGGCTAGCGTACAATGAGCAGTTCTTC
-,-,TRBV4-2,TRBJ2-3,CASSPRLNTDTQYF,TGTGCCAGCAGCCCTAGACTGAACACAGATACGCAGTATTTT
-,-,TRBV9,TRBJ2-3,CASSERTGDTQYF,TGTGCCAGCAGCGAGCGAACTGGAGATACGCAGTATTTT
TRBD1,-,TRBV5-4,TRBJ1-1,CASSVTGGSDTEAFF,TGTGCCAGCAGCGTGACAGGGGGAAGTGATACTGAAGCTTTCTTT
TRBD2,-,TRBV5-6,TRBJ2-1,CASSLLAGANEQFF,TGTGCCAGCAGCCTACTAGCGGGAGCGAATGAGCAGTTCTTC
TRBD2,few,TRBV7-2,TRBJ2-2,CASSVGTSGATGELFF,TGTGCCAGCAGCGTCGGGACTAGCGGAGCCACCGGGGAGCTGTTTTTT
TRBD1,-,TRBV9,TRBJ2-3,CASSAQVGTGFHTQYF,TGTGCCAGCAGCGCCCAAGTGGGGACAGGGTTTCATACGCAGTATTTT
TRBD1,once,TRBV6-6,TRBJ2-1,CASRDRSNNEQFF,TGTGCCTCCCGGGACAGATCCAATAATGAGCAGTTCTTC
-,-,TRBV6-5,TRBJ1-2,CASRPYGEGDYGYTF,TGTGCCAGCAGACCTTACGGGGAGGGAGACTATGGCTACACCTTC
-,-,TRBV19,TRBJ1-6,CASTSASSYNSPLHF,TGTGCCAGTACTTCAGCGAGCTCCTATAATTCACCCCTCCACTTT
TRBD2,once,TRBV9,TRBJ2-7,CASSVHSGRNYEQYF,TGTGCCAGCAGCGTACATAGCGGGAGAAACTACGAGCAGTACTTC
-,-,TRBV27,TRBJ1-2,CASRNTGRQGGYTF,TGTGCCAGCAGGAACACAGGGCGCCAAGGAGGCTACACCTTC
-,-,TRBV7-6,TRBJ1-5,CASSLAAGGAGGQPQHF,TGTGCCAGCAGCTTAGCGGCGGGGGGGGCGGGCGGTCAGCCCCAGCATTTT
TRBD2,-,TRBV10-1,TRBJ2-1,CASSSELAGLNEQFF,TGCGCCAGCAGTTCAGAACTAGCGGGTCTCAATGAGCAGTTCTTC
-,once,TRBV27,TRBJ1-1,CASSLSRGNSEAFF,TGTGCCAGCAGTTTATCGCGAGGGAACAGTGAAGCTTTCTTT
TRBD2,once,TRBV18,TRBJ2-1,CASSLGGGYNEQFF,TGTGCCAGCTCATTGGGCGGGGGATACAATGAGCAGTTCTTC
-,-,TRBV6-1,TRBJ1-4,CASSRGQLNEKLFF,TGTGCCAGCAGTAGAGGACAGCTAAATGAAAAACTGTTTTTT
TRBD1,-,TRBV5-4,TRBJ1-1,CASSLGGQGTRKAFF,TGTGCCAGCAGCTTGGGAGGACAGGGAACCCGCAAGGCTTTCTTT
-,-,TRBV6-1,TRBJ2-7,CASGPHSYEQYF,TGTGCCAGTGGGCCGCACTCCTACGAGCAGTACTTC
-,-,TRBV9,TRBJ1-1,CASSVARNTEAFF,TGTGCCAGCAGCGTTGCCAGGAACACTGAAGCTTTCTTT
-,-,TRBV10-3,TRBJ1-3,CASQQGTIYF,TGTGCCAGCCAGCAGGGAACCATATATTTT